Presented here are 27 T cell receptor beta chains from one specimen sequenced in a study of T cells in women clearing cervical HPV infection. Assay: immunoSEQ multiplex PCR; the TCRdb copy retains only in-frame clones and omits some. The sample has tens of thousands of clones. The source material was blood buffy coat. Receptors originate from a woman aged 18 to 75 with a cervical HPV16 infection that either progressed to CIN3+ or cleared (not recorded which).

Turning to this clone: The read ends 3 residues before the CDR3 terminus; that terminus is restored from the germline J gene. The genes are TRBV11-2 and TRBJ2-3; D is perhaps TRBD1 (6 bases). This CDR3 spans 15 amino acids. The V gene's germline CDR1 is SGHAT and CDR2 FQNNGV. CDR3 region: CASSVSRGSQETQYF. The sequenced part of the CDR3 DNA is TGTGCCAGCAGTGTCAGCAGGGGTAGTCAAGAGACG.

With regard to this clone: Read sequence stops 3 residues before the CDR3 end, and the germline J gene provides the missing end. The gene calls are TRBV12-3 or TRBV12-4 and TRBJ2-1, with 9 bases fitting TRBD2. V lost 8 bases, J lost 3 bases, and 2 bases stayed unmatched. CDR3 size: 13 residues. CDR3 DNA (partial): TGTGCCAGCGCGGGGGGGTACTACAATGAG. Residues: CASAGGYYNE. The CDR3 in full is CASAGGYYNEQFF.

To note about this clone: The junction differs from germline at one of its ends, possibly a read error. From the germline J gene comes the end of the CDR3, since the read stops 3 residues before it. Different DNA sequences within this sample yield the same CDR3. The genes are TRBV12-3 or TRBV12-4 and TRBJ1-3, with a possible D match to TRBD1 (6 bases). The CDR3 runs to 13 residues. The CDR3 DNA, read in part, is TGTGCCAGCAGGTCTACAGGGTTAGACACA. Its translation: CASRSTGLDT. The full CDR3 is CASRSTGLDTIYF.

Notes on this clone: The read ends 3 residues shy of where the CDR3 ends; the end is completed using the germline J gene. The chain recombines TRBV7-2 with TRBJ2-4; D might be TRBD1 (5 bases). Germline CDR1 SGHTA, CDR2 FQGNSA. The CDR3 is 14 residues long. CDR3 DNA, as far as it was read: TGTGCCAGCATCAGGAGTCAGGGTGGCTATGGT. Translation gives CASIRSQGGYG. In full, the CDR3 reads CASIRSQGGYGQYF.

A remark on this clone: The read gets to within 3 residues of the CDR3 end, and the germline J gene fills in the rest. The chain carries TRBV19 and TRBJ1-5; TRBD1 aligns across 9 bases. V shed 6 bases and J 5 bases; nucleotides not matched to a gene: 8. CDR3 length: 15 amino acids. Germline V gene lookup returns CDR1 LNHDA and CDR2 SQIVND (reference sequence). Partial CDR3 DNA: TGTGCCAGTAGAAGGGGGACAGGGCCCGATCAGCCC. It yields the protein CASRRGTGPDQP. The complete CDR3 reads CASRRGTGPDQPQHF. Using reference TRBV19 and TRBJ1-5 for the parts outside the CDR3, the full variable domain is DGGITQSPKYLFRKEGQNVTLSCEQNLNHDAMYWYRQDPGQGLRLIYYSQIVNDFQKGDIAEGYSVSREKKESFPLTVTSAQKNPTAFYLCASRRGTGPDQPQHFGDGTRLSIL.

Worth noting for this clone: The read ends 3 residues shy of where the CDR3 ends; the end is completed using the germline J gene. V gene TRBV20-1 combines with J gene TRBJ1-6; no definite D call. The CDR3 sequence is 13 residues long. Germline V gene lookup returns CDR1 DFQATT and CDR2 SNEGSKA (reference sequence). Trimming took 3 bases from V and 4 from J, leaving 7 bases between them. CDR3 region: CSASGGYNSPLHF. The sequenced part of the CDR3 DNA is TGCAGTGCTAGCGGCGGGTATAATTCACCC.

As concerns this clone: The read ends 3 residues early relative to the CDR3; the germline J gene fills the gap. The chain combines TRBV29-1 with TRBJ2-3; maybe TRBD2 (6 bases). Germline V lookup: CDR1 SQVTM, CDR2 ANQGSEA. The CDR3 runs 15 residues. The CDR3 DNA, read in part, is TGCAGCGTTGACCCCCCTAGCCGGGGGAGAGAGACG. It yields the protein CSVDPPSRGRET. In full, the CDR3 reads CSVDPPSRGRETQYF.

About this clone: The sequenced fragment ends 3 residues before the CDR3 boundary, so the rest is inferred from the germline J gene. This sequence joins TRBV18 and TRBJ1-1; weak D call: TRBD1 (5 bases). The CDR3 length is 13 residues. The V and J ends lost 4 bases and 1 base respectively, with 7 bases between them. The germline CDR1 and CDR2 sequences are KGHSH and LQKENI. CDR3 amino acids: CASSLTENTEAFF. The part of the CDR3 DNA that was read is TGTGCCAGCTCACTGACAGAGAACACTGAA.

A note on this clone: With the read ending 3 residues before the CDR3 end, the germline J gene is used to fill in that end. The chain couples TRBV20-1 to TRBJ1-1; possible D gene TRBD1, 5 bases. Germline V gives CDR1 DFQATT, CDR2 SNEGSKA (reference sequence). V shed 0 bases and J shed 3 bases, with 11 bases lying between them. This CDR3 has 14 residues. The CDR3 reads CSARDPRADTEAFF. Partial CDR3 DNA: TGCAGTGCTAGAGATCCCAGGGCGGACACTGAA.

Worth noting for this clone: The sequenced fragment ends 3 residues before the CDR3 boundary, so the rest is inferred from the germline J gene. The rearrangement uses TRBV20-1 and TRBJ2-3; possibly TRBD2 for D (7 bases). The CDR3 spans 16 residues. V dropped 0 bases and J dropped 0 bases, with 13 bases sitting between them. Germline loops: CDR1 DFQATT, CDR2 SNEGSKA (reference sequence). Here the CDR3 reads CSARDWGGPSTDTQYF. CDR3 DNA, as far as it was read: TGCAGTGCTAGAGATTGGGGGGGCCCTAGCACAGATACG.

CDR3 sequence reads: CASSSSPPGQPNLFRGYTF. The CDR3 DNA, read in part, is TGTGCCAGTAGTTCCTCCCCCCCGGGACAGCCCAATTTATTCCGTGGC. The rearrangement links TRBV19 to TRBJ1-2; 7 nucleotides align to TRBD1. The CDR3 goes on 3 residues after the read ends, and that part is filled in from the germline J gene. CDR3 length: 19 residues. V shed 5 bases and J 7 bases; nucleotides not matched to a gene: 25. Germline CDR1 reads LNHDA; CDR2 reads SQIVND (reference sequence). Drawing the rest from reference TRBV19 and TRBJ1-2, the complete variable domain is DGGITQSPKYLFRKEGQNVTLSCEQNLNHDAMYWYRQDPGQGLRLIYYSQIVNDFQKGDIAEGYSVSREKKESFPLTVTSAQKNPTAFYLCASSSSPPGQPNLFRGYTFGSGTRLTVV.

To note about this clone: The CDR3 extends 3 residues past the end of the read, so its final part is completed from the germline J gene. This chain joins TRBV2 and TRBJ2-3; the match to TRBD2 covers 7 bases. Germline V lookup: CDR1 SNHLY, CDR2 FYNNEI. This CDR3 has 15 residues. The part of the CDR3 DNA that was read is TGTGCCAGCGCTGTTGGGGCGGGGGAGTGGGAGACG. Its protein product is CASAVGAGEWET. The CDR3, in full, reads CASAVGAGEWETQYF.

A word on this clone: Sequencing ends 3 residues short of the CDR3 end; the germline J gene provides the rest. The J gene is TRBJ2-7, the V gene TRBV2; no firm D call. The V end lost 4 bases, the J end lost 6 bases, and 7 bases lay between the germline ends. Germline CDR1 is SNHLY and CDR2 is FYNNEI. CDR3 size: 11 residues. The CDR3 protein is CASSVGFEQYF. The DNA read from the CDR3 is TGTGCCAGCAGTGTGGGCTTCGAG.

In the case of this clone: Read data end 3 residues before the CDR3 end; the end is taken from the germline J gene. The rearrangement joins TRBV5-4 to TRBJ1-2; no clear D. The V gene lost 3 bases and the J gene lost 5 bases, with 11 bases spanning the gap. Germline V gene lookup returns CDR1 SGHNT and CDR2 YYREEE (reference sequence). The CDR3 totals 13 residues. The CDR3 is CASSSRVDYGYTF. The CDR3 bases that were read are TGTGCCAGCAGCTCCCGGGTCGATTATGGC.

Note on this clone: The read finishes 3 residues shy of the CDR3 end, and the germline J gene is used to complete it. The rearrangement links TRBV12-3 or TRBV12-4 to TRBJ1-2; D call uncertain. The CDR3 totals 11 residues. V was trimmed by 4 bases and J by 4 bases, leaving 4 bases between them. CDR3 residues: CASSSGYGYTF. The sequenced part of the CDR3 DNA is TGTGCCAGCAGTTCCGGCTATGGC.

With regard to this clone: The sequence runs out 3 residues before the end of the CDR3; the remainder is reconstructed from the germline J gene. This sequence joins TRBV18 and TRBJ1-2, with D possibly TRBD1 on 5 matching bases. The V gene's germline CDR1 is KGHSH and CDR2 LQKENI. There are 15 residues in the CDR3. The CDR3 is CASSPGTSFIYDYTF. The sequenced CDR3 bases are TGTGCCAGCTCACCCGGGACTAGCTTTATCTACGAC.

Of note for this clone: Read sequence stops 3 residues before the CDR3 end, and the germline J gene provides the missing end. The chain couples TRBV5-1 to TRBJ1-1; D is ambiguous. Germline loops: CDR1 SGHRS, CDR2 YFSETQ. There are 14 residues in the CDR3. Trimming removed 0 bases at V and 1 base at J, with 7 bases between. CDR3 region: CASSLAKQNTEAFF. CDR3 DNA, as far as it was read: TGCGCCAGCAGCTTGGCCAAACAGAACACTGAA.

Note on this clone: The sequenced fragment ends 3 residues before the CDR3 boundary, so the rest is inferred from the germline J gene. The rearrangement uses TRBV7-6 and TRBJ1-1, with D unresolved. This CDR3 is 15 amino acids long. In germline, CDR1 is SGHVS, CDR2 FNYEAQ. With 1 base removed from V and 6 bases from J, the gap between germline ends came to 15 bases. The CDR3 DNA, read in part, is TGTGCCAGCAGCTTAGGACGGAGCGGAATGGCTGAA. As protein: CASSLGRSGMAE. The whole CDR3 protein is CASSLGRSGMAEAFF.

CDR3 bases read: TGTGCCAGCAGTACCCCCGCAGGGGCCTCCTACGAG. Its translation: CASSTPAGASYE. The complete CDR3 protein is CASSTPAGASYEQYF. The genes are TRBV6-2 or TRBV6-3 and TRBJ2-7, with a weak D call TRBD1 (6 bases). Sequencing ends 3 residues short of the CDR3 end; the germline J gene provides the rest. V dropped 5 bases and J dropped 0 bases, with 14 bases sitting between them. Germline assignment: CDR1 MNHEY and CDR2 SVGEGT. The CDR3 is 15 amino acids.

On this clone itself: The read terminates 3 residues ahead of where the CDR3 ends, so the germline J gene completes it. The chain is built from TRBV19 and TRBJ1-1; D remains ambiguous. The CDR3 length is 14 residues. In germline, CDR1 is LNHDA, CDR2 SQIVND (reference sequence). V lost 7 bases to trimming and J lost 1 base, with 13 bases between them. CDR3 loop: CASTTIPGNTEAFF. Partial CDR3 DNA: TGTGCCAGTACCACCATCCCAGGGAACACTGAA.

With respect to this clone: The observed sequence ends 3 residues before the CDR3 terminus, with the missing tail filled in from the germline J gene. This chain connects TRBV10-3 to TRBJ2-3, with 14 bases that match TRBD2. The J segment lost 6 bases and the V segment lost 8 bases, leaving 4 bases of the junction unmatched. This CDR3 has 14 residues. Germline V CDR1 and CDR2: ENHRY, SYGVKD. Partial CDR3 DNA: TGTGCCATCGGACTAGCGGGGGGATTGGATACG. Protein product: CAIGLAGGLDT. Given in full, the CDR3 is CAIGLAGGLDTQYF.

To note about this clone: The read is 3 residues too short to cover the CDR3 end, so that end is filled in from the germline J gene. V and J are TRBV7-2 and TRBJ1-2; D is uncertain. The CDR3 extends over 13 amino acids. Trimming took 7 bases from V and 7 from J, leaving 16 bases between them. Germline V gives CDR1 SGHTA, CDR2 FQGNSA. The CDR3 sequence is CASTLARAGGYTF. The part of the CDR3 DNA that was read is TGTGCCAGCACCCTAGCCCGAGCAGGTGGC. Using reference TRBV7-2 and TRBJ1-2 for the parts outside the CDR3, the full variable domain is GAGVSQSPSNKVTEKGKDVELRCDPISGHTALYWYRQSLGQGLEFLIYFQGNSAPDKSGLPSDRFSAERTGGSVSTLTIQRTQQEDSAVYLCASTLARAGGYTFGSGTRLTVV.

Comment on this clone: The read ends 3 residues shy of where the CDR3 ends; the end is completed using the germline J gene. V is TRBV11-2 and J is TRBJ2-7; D is undetermined. Germline CDR1 and CDR2: SGHAT and FQNNGV. The CDR3 sequence is 11 residues long. V lost 8 bases and J 0 bases, leaving 5 bases between the germline ends. CDR3 sequence reads: CASGSSYEQYF. The covered CDR3 bases are TGTGCCAGCGGTAGCTCCTACGAG.

Points on this clone: From the germline J gene comes the end of the CDR3, since the read stops 3 residues before it. This chain connects TRBV19 to TRBJ1-6, with unresolved D. Looked up from germline, CDR1 is LNHDA and CDR2 is SQIVND (reference sequence). The germline V and J ends were trimmed by 9 bases and 8 bases, with 11 bases remaining between them. This CDR3 is built from 12 residues. CDR3 region: CASRFGDSPLHF. The CDR3 DNA, read in part, is TGTGCCAGCCGATTCGGGGATTCACCC.

Worth noting for this clone: The read ends 3 residues before the CDR3 terminus; that terminus is restored from the germline J gene. The chain combines TRBV5-6 with TRBJ1-2; D gene uncertain. Germline V gene sequence: CDR1 SGHDT, CDR2 YYEEEE. V lost 0 bases and J 7 bases, leaving 13 bases between the germline ends. The CDR3 covers 14 residues. The CDR3 is CASSLVKANSGYTF. Partial CDR3 DNA: TGTGCCAGCAGCTTGGTAAAAGCTAATAGTGGC.

Concerning this clone: At one end, the junction sequence differs from germline, possibly due to a read error. Read data end 3 residues before the CDR3 end; the end is taken from the germline J gene. Other DNA sequences within the sample encode an identical CDR3. V gene TRBV18 combines with J gene TRBJ1-1; 8 positions agree with TRBD1. The CDR3 is made up of 13 amino acids. CDR1 and CDR2 from the germline V gene are KGHSH and LQKENI. CDR3 loop: CASSPQGDTEAFF. The part of the CDR3 DNA that was read is TGTGCCAGCTCCCCACAGGGGGACACTGAA.

Note on this clone: The read falls 3 residues short of the CDR3 end, and the missing part is taken from the germline J gene. The rearrangement uses TRBV20-1 and TRBJ1-6, with D maybe TRBD1 (6 bases). Germline CDR1 DFQATT, CDR2 SNEGSKA (reference sequence). Trimming stripped 1 base from V and 9 bases from J, with 22 bases between. This CDR3 spans 17 amino acids. CDR3 DNA (partial): TGCAGTGCTAGAGTCCCCCTCCAAGGGGGTCGGGGTTCACCC. Translated: CSARVPLQGGRGSP. The CDR3, in full, reads CSARVPLQGGRGSPLHF.